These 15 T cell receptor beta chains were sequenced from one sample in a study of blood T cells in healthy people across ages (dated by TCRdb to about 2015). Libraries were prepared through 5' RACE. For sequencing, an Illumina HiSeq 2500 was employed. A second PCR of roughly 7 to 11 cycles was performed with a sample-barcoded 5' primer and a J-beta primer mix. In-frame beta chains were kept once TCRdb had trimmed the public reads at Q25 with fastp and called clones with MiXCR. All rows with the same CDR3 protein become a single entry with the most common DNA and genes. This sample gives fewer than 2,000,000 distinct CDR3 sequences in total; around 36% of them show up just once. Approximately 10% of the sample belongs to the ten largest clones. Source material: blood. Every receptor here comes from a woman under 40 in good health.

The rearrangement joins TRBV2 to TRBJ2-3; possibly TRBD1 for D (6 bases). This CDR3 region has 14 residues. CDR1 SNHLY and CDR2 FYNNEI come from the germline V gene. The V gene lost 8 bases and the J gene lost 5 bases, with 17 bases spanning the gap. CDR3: CASHEGGALDTQYF. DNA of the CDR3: TGTGCCAGCCACGAAGGGGGAGCCTTAGATACGCAGTATTTT.

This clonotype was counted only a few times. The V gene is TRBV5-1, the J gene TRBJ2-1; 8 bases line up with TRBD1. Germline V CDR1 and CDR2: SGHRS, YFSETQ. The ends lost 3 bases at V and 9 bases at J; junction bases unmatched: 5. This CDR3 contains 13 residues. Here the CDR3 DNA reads TGCGCCAGCAGCTCGGACAGGGATACTGAGCAGTTCTTC. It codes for CASSSDRDTEQFF.

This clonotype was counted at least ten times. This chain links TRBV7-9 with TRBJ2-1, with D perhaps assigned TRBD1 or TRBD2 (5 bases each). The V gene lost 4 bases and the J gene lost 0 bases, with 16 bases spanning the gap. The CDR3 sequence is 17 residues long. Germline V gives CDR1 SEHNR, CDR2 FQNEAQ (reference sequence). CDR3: CASSSSRPGASYNEQFF. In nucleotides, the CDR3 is TGTGCCAGCAGCTCGTCTCGACCCGGGGCCTCCTACAATGAGCAGTTCTTC.

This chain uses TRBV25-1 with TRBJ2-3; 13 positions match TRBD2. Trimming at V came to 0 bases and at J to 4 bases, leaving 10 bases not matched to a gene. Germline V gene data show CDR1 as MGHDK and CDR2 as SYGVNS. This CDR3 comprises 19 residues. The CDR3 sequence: CASSEYPSGLAGIADTQYF. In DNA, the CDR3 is TGTGCCAGCAGTGAATATCCCTCGGGACTAGCGGGGATAGCAGATACGCAGTATTTT.

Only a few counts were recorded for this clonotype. The chain's CDR3 is CASSPRLVTYNEQFF. In DNA form, the CDR3 reads TGTGCCAGCAGCCCGAGACTAGTAACATACAATGAGCAGTTCTTC. This chain connects TRBV3-1 to TRBJ2-1; maybe TRBD2 (6 bases). V was cut by 4 bases and J by 4 bases, with 14 bases left in between. CDR3 length: 15 amino acids. Germline V CDR1 and CDR2: LGHDT, YNNKEL (reference sequence).

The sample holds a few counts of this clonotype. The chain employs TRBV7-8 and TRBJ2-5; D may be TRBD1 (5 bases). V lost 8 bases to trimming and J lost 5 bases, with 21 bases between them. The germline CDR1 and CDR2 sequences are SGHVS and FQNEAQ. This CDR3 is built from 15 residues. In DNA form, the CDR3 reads TGTGCCAGCCGCCCTATACTTGACAGTGGGGAGACCCAGTACTTC. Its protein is CASRPILDSGETQYF.

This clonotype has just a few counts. CDR3 bases: TGTGCCAGCAGCTTAGATCCCGTGCTCGAGCAGTACTTC. Protein: CASSLDPVLEQYF. This chain joins TRBV11-2 and TRBJ2-7; D is unresolved. The ends were cut back, 0 bases at V and 6 bases at J, with 9 bases in the middle. Germline CDR1 and CDR2: SGHAT and FQNNGV. The CDR3 runs to 13 residues.

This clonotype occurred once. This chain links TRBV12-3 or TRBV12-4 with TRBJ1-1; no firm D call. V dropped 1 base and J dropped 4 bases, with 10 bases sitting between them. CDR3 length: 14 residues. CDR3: CASSLDGLATEAFF. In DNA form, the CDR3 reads TGTGCCAGCAGTTTAGATGGCCTTGCCACTGAAGCTTTCTTT.

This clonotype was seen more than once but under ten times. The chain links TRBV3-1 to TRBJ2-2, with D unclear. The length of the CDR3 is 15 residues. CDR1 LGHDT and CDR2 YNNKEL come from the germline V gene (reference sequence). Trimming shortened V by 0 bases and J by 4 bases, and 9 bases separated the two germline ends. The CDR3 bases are TGTGCCAGCAGCCAAGATCTCCTTGGCACCGGGGAGCTGTTTTTT. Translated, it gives CASSQDLLGTGELFF. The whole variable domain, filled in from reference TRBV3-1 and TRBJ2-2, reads DTAVSQTPKYLVTQMGNDKSIKCEQNLGHDTMYWYKQDSKKFLKIMFSYNNKELIINETVPNRFSPKSPDKAHLNLHINSLELGDSAVYFCASSQDLLGTGELFFGEGSRLTVL.

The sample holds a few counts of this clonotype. CDR3 region: CASSPRLANYGYTF. The CDR3 nucleotides are TGTGCCAGCAGCCCAAGGCTAGCTAACTATGGCTACACCTTC. The V call is TRBV14, the J call TRBJ1-2; D unclear. This CDR3 is built from 14 residues. Germline V gene sequence: CDR1 SGHDN, CDR2 FVKESK. The germline V and J ends were trimmed by 4 bases and 0 bases, with 9 bases remaining between them.

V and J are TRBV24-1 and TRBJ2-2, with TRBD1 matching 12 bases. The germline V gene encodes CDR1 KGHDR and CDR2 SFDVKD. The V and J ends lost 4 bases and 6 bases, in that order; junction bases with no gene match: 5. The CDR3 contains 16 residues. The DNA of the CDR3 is TGTGCCACCAGTGACCCGGGACAGGGGGCGTCCGGGGAGCTGTTTTTT. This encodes CATSDPGQGASGELFF.

The CDR3 coding sequence is TGTGCCAGCAGCCAACCACCGGGACTGTCGAGTGGTTACACAGATACGCAGTATTTT. Translated, it gives CASSQPPGLSSGYTDTQYF. The gene calls are TRBV7-8 and TRBJ2-3, with a possible D match to TRBD2 (6 bases). The CDR3 extends over 19 amino acids. Trimming removed 5 bases at V and 2 bases at J, with 26 bases between. The germline V gene has CDR1 SGHVS and CDR2 FQNEAQ.

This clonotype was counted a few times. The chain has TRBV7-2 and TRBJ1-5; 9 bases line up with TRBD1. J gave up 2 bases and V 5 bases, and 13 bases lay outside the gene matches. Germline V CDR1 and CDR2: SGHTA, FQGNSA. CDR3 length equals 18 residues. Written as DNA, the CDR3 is TGTGCCAGCAGCCCGGCGGGACAGGGTTTAATGGGCAATCAGCCCCAGCATTTT. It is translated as CASSPAGQGLMGNQPQHF.

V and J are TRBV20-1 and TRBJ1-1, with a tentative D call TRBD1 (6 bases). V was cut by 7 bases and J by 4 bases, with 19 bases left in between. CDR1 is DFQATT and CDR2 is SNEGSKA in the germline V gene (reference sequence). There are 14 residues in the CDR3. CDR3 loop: CSVWPGQWGTEAFF. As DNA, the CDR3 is TGCAGTGTTTGGCCCGGACAGTGGGGCACTGAAGCTTTCTTT.

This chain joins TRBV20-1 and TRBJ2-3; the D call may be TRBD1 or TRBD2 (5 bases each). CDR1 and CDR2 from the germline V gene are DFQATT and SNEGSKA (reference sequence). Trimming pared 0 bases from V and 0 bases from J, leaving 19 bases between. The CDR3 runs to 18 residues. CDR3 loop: CSARDTTVSGGSTDTQYF. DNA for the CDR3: TGCAGTGCTAGAGATACCACCGTTTCTGGGGGAAGCACAGATACGCAGTATTTT.